The clone carrying this T cell receptor (beta chain) was observed at least ten times. The data belong to a study of T-cell memory formation after mild COVID-19. J lost 4 bases, V lost 4 bases, and 5 bases had no gene match. Germline V CDR1 and CDR2: SGHKS, YYEKEE (reference sequence). This CDR3 contains 17 residues. TCRdb reprocessed the 5' RACE reads with MiXCR, giving one entry per CDR3 protein. The repertoire holds 100,000 to 150,000 distinct CDR3 sequences, with around 6.3% as singletons. The clonotype originates from an adult woman who had mild COVID-19 (a few samples of this study predate the infection). Cell type and time point are not known. The sequencing sample was made of PBMCs or a T cell subset sorted from them (not recorded which). This chain uses TRBV5-5 with TRBJ2-1, with 16 bases matching TRBD2. In nucleotides, the CDR3 is TGTGCCAGCAGCCCAGGGACTAGCGGGGGGGTTTACAATGAGCAGTTCTTC. Encoded protein: CASSPGTSGGVYNEQFF.